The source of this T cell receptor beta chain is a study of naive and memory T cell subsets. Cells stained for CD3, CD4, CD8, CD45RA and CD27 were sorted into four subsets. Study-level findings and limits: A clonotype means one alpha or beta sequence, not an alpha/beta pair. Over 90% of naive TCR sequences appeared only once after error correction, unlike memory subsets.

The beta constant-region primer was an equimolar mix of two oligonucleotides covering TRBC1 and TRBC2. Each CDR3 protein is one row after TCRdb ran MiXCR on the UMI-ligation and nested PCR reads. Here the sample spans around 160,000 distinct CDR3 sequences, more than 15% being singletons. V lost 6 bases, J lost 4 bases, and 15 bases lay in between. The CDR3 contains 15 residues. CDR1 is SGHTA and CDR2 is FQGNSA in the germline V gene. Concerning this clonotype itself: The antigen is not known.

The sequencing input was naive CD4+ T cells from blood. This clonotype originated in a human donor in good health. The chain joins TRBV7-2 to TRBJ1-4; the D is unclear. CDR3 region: CASRAGGWFNEKLFF. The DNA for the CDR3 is TGTGCCAGCAGAGCAGGAGGATGGTTTAATGAAAAACTGTTTTTT.